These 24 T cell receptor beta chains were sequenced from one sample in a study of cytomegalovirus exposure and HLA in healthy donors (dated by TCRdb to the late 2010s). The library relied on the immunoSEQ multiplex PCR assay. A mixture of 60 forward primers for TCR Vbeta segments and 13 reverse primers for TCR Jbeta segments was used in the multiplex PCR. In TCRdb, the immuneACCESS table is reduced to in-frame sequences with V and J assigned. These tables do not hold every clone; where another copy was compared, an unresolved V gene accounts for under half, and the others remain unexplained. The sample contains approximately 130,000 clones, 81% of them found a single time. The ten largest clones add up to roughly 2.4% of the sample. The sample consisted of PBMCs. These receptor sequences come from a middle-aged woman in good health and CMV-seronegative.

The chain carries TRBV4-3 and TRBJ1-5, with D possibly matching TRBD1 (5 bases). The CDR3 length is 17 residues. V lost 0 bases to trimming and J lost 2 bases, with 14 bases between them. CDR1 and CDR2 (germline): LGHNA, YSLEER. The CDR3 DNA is TGCGCCAGCAGCCAAGACAGGTCGGGCAGGGGCAATCAGCCCCAGCATTTT. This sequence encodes CASSQDRSGRGNQPQHF.

The CDR3: CASRTGRNTEAFF. The CDR3 DNA follows: TGTGCCAGCAGAACAGGGCGGAACACTGAAGCTTTCTTT. The chain joins TRBV6-5 to TRBJ1-1, with a tentative D call TRBD1 (6 bases). The CDR3 totals 13 residues. Germline lookup yields CDR1 MNHEY and CDR2 SVGAGI. Trimming stripped 6 bases from V and 1 base from J, with 9 bases between.

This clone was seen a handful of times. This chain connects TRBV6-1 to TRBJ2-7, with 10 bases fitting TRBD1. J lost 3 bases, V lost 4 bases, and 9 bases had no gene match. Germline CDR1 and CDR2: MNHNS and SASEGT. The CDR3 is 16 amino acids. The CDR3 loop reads CASSAIPGQGSYEQYF. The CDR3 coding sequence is TGTGCCAGCAGTGCAATTCCGGGACAGGGGAGCTACGAGCAGTACTTC.

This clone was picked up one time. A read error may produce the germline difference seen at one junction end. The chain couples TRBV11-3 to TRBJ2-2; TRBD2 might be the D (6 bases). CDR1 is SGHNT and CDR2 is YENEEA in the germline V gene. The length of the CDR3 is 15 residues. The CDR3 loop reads CASSFGLANTGELFF. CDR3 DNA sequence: TGTGCCAGCAGCTTTGGGCTAGCGAATACCGGGGAGCTGTTTTTT.

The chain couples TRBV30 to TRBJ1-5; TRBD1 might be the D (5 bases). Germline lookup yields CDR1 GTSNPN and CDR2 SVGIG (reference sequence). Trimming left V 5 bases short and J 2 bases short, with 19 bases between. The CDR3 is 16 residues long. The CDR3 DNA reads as TGTGCCTGGGGAAACTTAGGGGATAGGGGCAATCAGCCCCAGCATTTT. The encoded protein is CAWGNLGDRGNQPQHF.

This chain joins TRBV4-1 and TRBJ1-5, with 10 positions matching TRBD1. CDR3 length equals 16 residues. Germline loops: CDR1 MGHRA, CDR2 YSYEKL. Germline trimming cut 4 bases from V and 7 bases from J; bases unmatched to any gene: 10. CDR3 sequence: CASSPGPGQGHQPQHF. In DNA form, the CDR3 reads TGCGCCAGCAGCCCAGGGCCGGGACAGGGGCACCAGCCCCAGCATTTT.

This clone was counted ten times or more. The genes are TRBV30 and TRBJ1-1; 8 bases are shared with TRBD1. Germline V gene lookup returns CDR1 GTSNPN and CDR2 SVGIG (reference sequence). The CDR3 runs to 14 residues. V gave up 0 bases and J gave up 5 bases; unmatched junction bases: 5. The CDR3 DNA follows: TGTGCCTGGAGTGTGACAGGGGCGCGGACTGAAGCTTTCTTT. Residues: CAWSVTGARTEAFF.

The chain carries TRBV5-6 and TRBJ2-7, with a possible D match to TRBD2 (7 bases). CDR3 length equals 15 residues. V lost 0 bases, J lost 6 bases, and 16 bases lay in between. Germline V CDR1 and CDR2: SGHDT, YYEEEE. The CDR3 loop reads CASSLAGGSTAEQYF. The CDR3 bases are TGTGCCAGCAGCTTGGCGGGGGGCTCCACGGCCGAGCAGTACTTC.

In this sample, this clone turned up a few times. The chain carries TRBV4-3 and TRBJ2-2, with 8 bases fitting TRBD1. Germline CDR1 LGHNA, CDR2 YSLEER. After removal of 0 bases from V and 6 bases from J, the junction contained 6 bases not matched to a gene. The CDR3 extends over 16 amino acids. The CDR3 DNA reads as TGCGCCAGCAGCCAAGACTTGGACAGGGCCCCCGGGGAGCTGTTTTTT. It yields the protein CASSQDLDRAPGELFF.

Here the CDR3 reads CASARPSETQYF. CDR3 DNA sequence: TGTGCCAGCGCTAGGCCGTCGGAGACCCAGTACTTC. V is TRBV7-2 and J is TRBJ2-5; D unresolved. CDR1 is SGHTA and CDR2 is FQGNSA in the germline V gene. Trimming took off 8 bases at V and 5 bases at J, with 12 bases between the two ends. The CDR3 is 12 residues long.

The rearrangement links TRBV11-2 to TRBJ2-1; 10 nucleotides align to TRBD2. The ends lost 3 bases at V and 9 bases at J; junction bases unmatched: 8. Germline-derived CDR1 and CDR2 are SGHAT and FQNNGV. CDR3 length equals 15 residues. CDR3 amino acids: CASSFGTSERGEQFF. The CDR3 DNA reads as TGTGCCAGCAGCTTCGGGACTAGCGAAAGAGGTGAGCAGTTCTTC.

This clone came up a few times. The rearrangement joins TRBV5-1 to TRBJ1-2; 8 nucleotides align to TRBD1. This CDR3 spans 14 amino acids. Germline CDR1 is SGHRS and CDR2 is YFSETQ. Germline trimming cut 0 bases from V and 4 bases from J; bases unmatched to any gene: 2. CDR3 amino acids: CASSLGDRSYGYTF. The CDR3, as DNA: TGCGCCAGCAGCTTGGGGGACAGGAGCTATGGCTACACCTTC.

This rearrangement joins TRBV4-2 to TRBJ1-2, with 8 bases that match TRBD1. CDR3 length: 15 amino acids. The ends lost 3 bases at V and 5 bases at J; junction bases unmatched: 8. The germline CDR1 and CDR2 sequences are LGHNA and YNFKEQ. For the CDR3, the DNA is TGTGCCAGCAGCCATAGCAACAGGGGGGAGTATGGCTACACCTTC. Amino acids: CASSHSNRGEYGYTF.

CDR3 nucleotide sequence: TGTGCCAGCAGTGACCAGGGTCTGAGCACTGAAGCTTTCTTT. Protein sequence: CASSDQGLSTEAFF. V gene TRBV2 combines with J gene TRBJ1-1, with D perhaps matching TRBD1 (5 bases). V was trimmed by 3 bases and J by 4 bases, leaving 12 bases between them. The CDR3 runs to 14 residues. Germline V gene data show CDR1 as SNHLY and CDR2 as FYNNEI.

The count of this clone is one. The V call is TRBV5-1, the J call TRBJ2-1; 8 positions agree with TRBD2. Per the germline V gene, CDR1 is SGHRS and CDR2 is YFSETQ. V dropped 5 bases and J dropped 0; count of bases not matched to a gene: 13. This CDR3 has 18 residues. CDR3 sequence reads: CASRRAGVSDASYNEQFF. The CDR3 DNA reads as TGCGCCAGCAGACGAGCGGGAGTATCCGATGCCTCCTACAATGAGCAGTTCTTC. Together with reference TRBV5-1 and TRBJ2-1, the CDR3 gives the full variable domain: KAGVTQTPRYLIKTRGQQVTLSCSPISGHRSVSWYQQTPGQGLQFLFEYFSETQRNKGNFPGRFSGRQFSNSRSEMNVSTLELGDSALYLCASRRAGVSDASYNEQFFGPGTRLTVL.

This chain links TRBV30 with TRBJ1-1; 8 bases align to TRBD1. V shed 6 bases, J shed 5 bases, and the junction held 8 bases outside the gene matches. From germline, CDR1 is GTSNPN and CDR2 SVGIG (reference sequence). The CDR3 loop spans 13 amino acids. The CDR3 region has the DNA TGTGCCTGCGACAGGGGTGAGGGGACTGAAGCTTTCTTT. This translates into CACDRGEGTEAFF.

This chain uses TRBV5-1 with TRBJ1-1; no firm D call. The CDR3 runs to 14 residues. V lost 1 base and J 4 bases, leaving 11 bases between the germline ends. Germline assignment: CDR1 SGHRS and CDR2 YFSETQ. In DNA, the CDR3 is TGCGCCAGCAGCTTGTTTCGGGATGGCACTGAAGCTTTCTTT. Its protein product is CASSLFRDGTEAFF. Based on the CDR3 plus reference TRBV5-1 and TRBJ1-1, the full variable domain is KAGVTQTPRYLIKTRGQQVTLSCSPISGHRSVSWYQQTPGQGLQFLFEYFSETQRNKGNFPGRFSGRQFSNSRSEMNVSTLELGDSALYLCASSLFRDGTEAFFGQGTRLTVV.

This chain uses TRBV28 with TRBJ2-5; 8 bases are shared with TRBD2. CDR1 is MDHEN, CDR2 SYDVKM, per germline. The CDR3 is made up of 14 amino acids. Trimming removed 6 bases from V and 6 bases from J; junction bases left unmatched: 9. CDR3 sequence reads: CASSPGGYLKTQYF. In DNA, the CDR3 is TGTGCCAGCAGCCCGGGGGGGTACCTAAAGACCCAGTACTTC.

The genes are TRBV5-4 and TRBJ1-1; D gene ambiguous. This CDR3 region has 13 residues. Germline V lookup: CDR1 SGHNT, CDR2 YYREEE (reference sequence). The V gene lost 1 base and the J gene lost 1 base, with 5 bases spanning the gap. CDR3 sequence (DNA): TGTGCCAGCAGCTTGTCATGGAACACTGAAGCTTTCTTT. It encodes CASSLSWNTEAFF.

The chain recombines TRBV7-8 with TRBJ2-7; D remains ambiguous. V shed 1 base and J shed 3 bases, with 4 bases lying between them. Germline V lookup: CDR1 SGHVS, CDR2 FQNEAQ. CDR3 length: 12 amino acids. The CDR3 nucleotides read TGTGCCAGCAGCTTAGTCGGCTACGAGCAGTACTTC. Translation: CASSLVGYEQYF.

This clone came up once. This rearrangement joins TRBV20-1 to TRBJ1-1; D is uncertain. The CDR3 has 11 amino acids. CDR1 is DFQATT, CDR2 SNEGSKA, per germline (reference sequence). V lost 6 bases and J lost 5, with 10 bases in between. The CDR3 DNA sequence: TGCAGTGCCCGATCAGGTACTGAAGCTTTCTTT. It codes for CSARSGTEAFF.

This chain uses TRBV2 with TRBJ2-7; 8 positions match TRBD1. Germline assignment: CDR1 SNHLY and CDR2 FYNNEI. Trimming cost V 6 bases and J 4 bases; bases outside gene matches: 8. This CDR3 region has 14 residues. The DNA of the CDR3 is TGTGCCAGCAGAGGACAGGGATCATGGTACGAGCAGTACTTC. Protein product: CASRGQGSWYEQYF. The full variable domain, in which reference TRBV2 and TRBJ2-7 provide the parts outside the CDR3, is EPEVTQTPSHQVTQMGQEVILRCVPISNHLYFYWYRQILGQKVEFLVSFYNNEISEKSEIFDDQFSVERPDGSNFTLKIRSTKLEDSAMYFCASRGQGSWYEQYFGPGTRLTVT.

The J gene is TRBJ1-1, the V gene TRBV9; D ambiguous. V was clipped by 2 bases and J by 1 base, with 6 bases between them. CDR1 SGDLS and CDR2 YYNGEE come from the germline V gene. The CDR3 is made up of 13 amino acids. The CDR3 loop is CASSVGRNTEAFF. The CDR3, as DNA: TGTGCCAGCAGCGTGGGCAGGAACACTGAAGCTTTCTTT.

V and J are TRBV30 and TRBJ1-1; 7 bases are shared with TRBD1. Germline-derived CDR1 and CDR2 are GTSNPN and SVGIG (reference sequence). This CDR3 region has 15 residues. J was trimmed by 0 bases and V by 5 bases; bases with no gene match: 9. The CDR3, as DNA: TGTGCCTGGTCCGGGACAGAAAATATGAACACTGAAGCTTTCTTT. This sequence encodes CAWSGTENMNTEAFF. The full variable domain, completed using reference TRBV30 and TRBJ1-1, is SQTIHQWPATLVQPVGSPLSLECTVEGTSNPNLYWYRQAAGRGLQLLFYSVGIGQISSEVPQNLSASRPQDRQFILSSKKLLLSDSGFYLCAWSGTENMNTEAFFGQGTRLTVV.